This section outlines one TCR beta chain sequence together with its context. Its antigen is undetermined. Profiled with immunoSEQ multiplex PCR; TCRdb holds only in-frame clones, not every one. The sample yields 100,000 to 150,000 clones, 93% seen once. The record originates from a study of T cell responses to AZD1222 COVID-19 vaccine. Study-wide findings and caveats: Vaccine-associated CD4 TCRs ranged over spike, dominating at 160-218 and 743-854. A reported finding is that nearly half of spike-specific TCRs target unmutated variant regions.

V was pared by 4 bases and J by 4 bases, with 13 bases between. The germline CDR1 and CDR2 sequences are SGHRS and YFSETQ. The CDR3 contains 14 residues. Sequences were derived from peripheral blood, sampled on day 0 of AZD1222 vaccination. The clonotype was recovered from an adult in good health. This chain uses TRBV5-1 with TRBJ2-3; tentative D call: TRBD1 (6 bases). CDR3: CASSPRTDPDTQYF. DNA for the CDR3: TGCGCCAGCAGCCCTCGGACAGATCCAGATACGCAGTATTTT.